The 26 T cell receptor beta chains below all came from one sample that was sequenced in a study of beta chain features in type 1 diabetes. What was sequenced were expressed TCRB transcripts, since all of the isolated RNA had been reverse transcribed. Clones were sequenced by immunoSEQ multiplex PCR, and TCRdb holds only the in-frame ones, with some missing. The sample holds 400,000 to 500,000 clones, 14% seen once. Sequencing was done on a sample of naive CD4+ T cells from blood. These receptors originate from a man under 40 in good health.

This clone has only a few counts. The chain recombines TRBV29-1 with TRBJ1-3; possible D gene TRBD1, 6 bases. The V end lost 7 bases, the J end lost 0 bases, and 13 bases lay between the germline ends. The CDR3 length is 14 residues. Per the germline V gene, CDR1 is SQVTM and CDR2 is ANQGSEA. CDR3 amino acids: CSAGGAFSGNTIYF. The CDR3 region has the DNA TGCAGCGCTGGGGGGGCGTTCTCTGGAAACACCATATATTTT.

This clone occurred a few times. V is TRBV9 and J is TRBJ1-2; the match to TRBD1 covers 9 bases. The CDR3 is 13 amino acids. Trimming cost V 4 bases and J 8 bases; bases outside gene matches: 6. Germline V gene data show CDR1 as SGDLS and CDR2 as YYNGEE. The CDR3 spells CASSPRTGAGYTF. CDR3 nucleotide sequence: TGTGCCAGCAGCCCGCGGACAGGGGCCGGCTACACCTTC. The complete variable domain, with remaining parts taken from reference TRBV9 and TRBJ1-2, reads DSGVTQTPKHLITATGQRVTLRCSPRSGDLSVYWYQQSLDQGLQFLIQYYNGEERAKGNILERFSAQQFPDLHSELNLSSLELGDSALYFCASSPRTGAGYTFGSGTRLTVV.

This rearrangement joins TRBV7-2 to TRBJ2-1, with 7 bases fitting TRBD1. Germline loops: CDR1 SGHTA, CDR2 FQGNSA. The CDR3 sequence is 15 residues long. Trimming at V came to 3 bases and at J to 6 bases, leaving 8 bases not matched to a gene. CDR3: CASSFLDRPFNEQFF. In DNA, the CDR3 is TGTGCCAGCAGCTTTTTGGACAGGCCATTCAATGAGCAGTTCTTC.

Comments on this clone: The same CDR3 can be traced to other DNA sequences in this sample. The genes are TRBV29-1 and TRBJ1-1; D not resolved. Germline CDR1 reads SQVTM; CDR2 reads ANQGSEA. CDR3 length: 13 residues. V was pared by 4 bases and J by 1 base, with 10 bases between. CDR3 in amino acids: CSVGGRSNTEAFF. The CDR3 DNA sequence: TGCAGCGTTGGAGGCAGGTCGAACACTGAAGCTTTCTTT.

This chain connects TRBV9 to TRBJ2-1; D remains unclear. CDR1 and CDR2 (germline): SGDLS, YYNGEE. V was cut by 0 bases and J by 6 bases, with 10 bases left in between. This CDR3 contains 14 residues. The CDR3 loop reads CASSVDSTSNEQFF. CDR3 nucleotides: TGTGCCAGCAGCGTAGATTCAACGTCCAATGAGCAGTTCTTC. Looking up the rest from reference TRBV9 and TRBJ2-1 gives the full variable domain: DSGVTQTPKHLITATGQRVTLRCSPRSGDLSVYWYQQSLDQGLQFLIQYYNGEERAKGNILERFSAQQFPDLHSELNLSSLELGDSALYFCASSVDSTSNEQFFGPGTRLTVL.

This clone was seen more than once but under ten times. The chain is built from TRBV19 and TRBJ2-1, with TRBD2 identical over 10 bases. V lost 6 bases to trimming and J lost 7 bases; unmatched junction nucleotides: 6. Germline lookup yields CDR1 LNHDA and CDR2 SQIVND (reference sequence). This CDR3 is built from 14 residues. The CDR3 DNA follows: TGTGCCAGTAGGTCACTAGCGGGATATAATGAGCAGTTCTTC. This codes for CASRSLAGYNEQFF.

V usage is TRBV11-3 and J usage is TRBJ2-3; 12 nucleotides align to TRBD2. After removal of 1 base from V and 1 base from J, the junction contained 0 bases not matched to a gene. In germline, CDR1 is SGHNT, CDR2 YENEEA. The CDR3 has 16 amino acids. The CDR3 region is CASSLGLAGGTDTQYF. CDR3 DNA sequence: TGTGCCAGCAGCTTAGGACTAGCGGGGGGCACAGATACGCAGTATTTT. Combining the CDR3 with reference TRBV11-3 and TRBJ2-3 gives the whole variable domain EAGVVQSPRYKIIEKKQPVAFWCNPISGHNTLYWYLQNLGQGPELLIRYENEEAVDDSQLPKDRFSAERLKGVDSTLKIQPAELGDSAVYLCASSLGLAGGTDTQYFGPGTRLTVL.

There are a few counts of this clone. The rearrangement joins TRBV13 to TRBJ2-3; D is undetermined. Germline V lookup: CDR1 PRHDT, CDR2 FYEKMQ (reference sequence). The V end was cut by 5 bases, the J end by 3 bases, with 6 bases between. This CDR3 comprises 12 residues. The CDR3 bases are TGTGCCAGCAGCCACCGGACAGATACGCAGTATTTT. It is translated as CASSHRTDTQYF.

This chain uses TRBV7-3 with TRBJ2-5; possibly TRBD2 for D (6 bases). V lost 2 bases to trimming and J lost 2 bases, with 12 bases between them. Germline V gene lookup returns CDR1 SGHTA and CDR2 FQGTGA. The CDR3 sequence is 15 residues long. The CDR3 nucleotides are TGTGCCAGCAGCTTATCTTCTAGCGCTCAAGAGACCCAGTACTTC. Amino acids: CASSLSSSAQETQYF.

The CDR3: CASSPRPGGCTGNTIYF. The CDR3 DNA follows: TGTGCCAGCAGTCCCCGGCCTGGGGGATGCACTGGAAACACCATATATTTT. This chain joins TRBV6-9 and TRBJ1-3; D perhaps matches TRBD1 (5 bases). The CDR3 consists of 17 residues. Germline V gene data show CDR1 as MNHGY and CDR2 as SVAAGI. V shed 5 bases and J shed 2 bases, with 19 bases lying between them.

The chain carries TRBV7-9 and TRBJ2-1; 9 bases map to TRBD1. Germline V gene data show CDR1 as SEHNR and CDR2 as FQNEAQ (reference sequence). V shed 5 bases and J 15 bases; nucleotides not matched to a gene: 14. This CDR3 contains 14 residues. The chain's CDR3 is CASSDTNGGQGTFF. In DNA form, the CDR3 reads TGTGCCAGCAGCGATACGAATGGCGGACAGGGGACGTTCTTC.

This chain uses TRBV7-6 with TRBJ2-3, with a weak D call TRBD2 (5 bases). The germline V and J ends were trimmed by 5 bases and 0 bases, with 15 bases remaining between them. Germline CDR1 reads SGHVS; CDR2 reads FNYEAQ. The length of the CDR3 is 16 residues. The CDR3 DNA sequence: TGTGCCAGCAGCCTAATTGGACTGGCTAGCACAGATACGCAGTATTTT. Protein sequence: CASSLIGLASTDTQYF.

The V call is TRBV5-1, the J call TRBJ2-1; a weak D match, TRBD1 (6 bases). The germline V gene encodes CDR1 SGHRS and CDR2 YFSETQ. The CDR3 runs to 15 residues. V shed 1 base and J shed 6 bases, with 14 bases lying between them. CDR3 in amino acids: CASSLLVQGGNEQFF. The CDR3 DNA reads TGCGCCAGCAGCTTGTTAGTACAGGGTGGCAATGAGCAGTTCTTC.

There are a few counts of this clone. The chain links TRBV7-2 to TRBJ2-1; no clear D. CDR3 length: 13 residues. Germline V gene sequence: CDR1 SGHTA, CDR2 FQGNSA. Trimming took off 4 bases at V and 4 bases at J, with 8 bases between the two ends. The CDR3 protein is CASSSSRYNEQFF. DNA for the CDR3: TGTGCCAGCAGCTCCTCCAGATACAATGAGCAGTTCTTC.

This chain links TRBV5-4 with TRBJ1-4, with TRBD1 matching over 9 bases. The CDR3 length is 16 residues. Germline V CDR1 and CDR2: SGHNT, YYREEE (reference sequence). With V trimmed by 4 bases and J by 4 bases, 8 bases remained unmatched. Here the CDR3 reads CASSHATGGGNEKLFF. The CDR3 region has the DNA TGTGCCAGCAGCCACGCTACAGGGGGCGGTAATGAAAAACTGTTTTTT.

Only a few counts were recorded for this clone. V and J are TRBV29-1 and TRBJ1-1, with 8 nucleotides matching TRBD1. This CDR3 is built from 15 residues. J was trimmed by 2 bases and V by 6 bases; bases with no gene match: 11. Germline V gene lookup returns CDR1 SQVTM and CDR2 ANQGSEA. The CDR3 loop reads CSVKTSGQGNTEAFF. The CDR3 region has the DNA TGCAGCGTGAAGACCTCCGGACAGGGTAACACTGAAGCTTTCTTT. The full variable domain, in which reference TRBV29-1 and TRBJ1-1 provide the parts outside the CDR3, is SAVISQKPSRDICQRGTSLTIQCQVDSQVTMMFWYRQQPGQSLTLIATANQGSEATYESGFVIDKFPISRPNLTFSTLTVSNMSPEDSSIYLCSVKTSGQGNTEAFFGQGTRLTVV.

The CDR3 DNA reads as TGCGCCAGCAGCCAACAGGGTTTAGATACGCAGTATTTT. Translation gives CASSQQGLDTQYF. J is TRBJ2-3 and V is TRBV4-1; possibly TRBD1 for D (5 bases). Between the trimmed V and J ends, which lost 2 bases and 5 bases, there was a span of 8 bases. The germline V gene encodes CDR1 MGHRA and CDR2 YSYEKL. The CDR3 contains 13 residues.

As concerns this clone: The junction and the germline gene differ at one end; a read error may be behind it. This rearrangement joins TRBV25-1 to TRBJ1-1; maybe TRBD1 (5 bases). The V gene's germline CDR1 is MGHDK and CDR2 SYGVNS. The CDR3 runs to 14 residues. The CDR3, as DNA: TGTGCCAGCAGCGAATCCCTGACAGTTGCTGAAGCTTTCTTT. Its protein product is CASSESLTVAEAFF.

The chain uses TRBV29-1 and TRBJ1-1; D unclear. V gave up 4 bases and J gave up 2 bases, with 11 bases separating them. CDR1 is SQVTM, CDR2 ANQGSEA, per germline. The CDR3 covers 13 residues. The DNA of the CDR3 is TGCAGCGTTGTAGGGTTTGTAAACACTGAAGCTTTCTTT. As protein: CSVVGFVNTEAFF.

In this sample, this clone turned up a few times. The chain couples TRBV2 to TRBJ2-7, with 9 nucleotides matching TRBD1. Per the germline V gene, CDR1 is SNHLY and CDR2 is FYNNEI. The CDR3 is made up of 15 amino acids. J gave up 4 bases and V 6 bases, and 10 bases lay outside the gene matches. CDR3 residues: CASSAGTGSPYEQYF. CDR3 sequence (DNA): TGTGCCAGCAGCGCCGGGACAGGGAGTCCATACGAGCAGTACTTC.

This clone was seen a handful of times. V usage is TRBV19 and J usage is TRBJ1-1; the D is unclear. Germline CDR1 and CDR2: LNHDA and SQIVND (reference sequence). This CDR3 is 14 amino acids long. Trimming removed 4 bases from V and 0 bases from J, with 9 bases in between. As DNA, the CDR3 is TGTGCCAGTAGTACAGACACGGTGAACACTGAAGCTTTCTTT. The encoded protein is CASSTDTVNTEAFF. Full variable domain (remainder filled in from reference TRBV19 and TRBJ1-1): DGGITQSPKYLFRKEGQNVTLSCEQNLNHDAMYWYRQDPGQGLRLIYYSQIVNDFQKGDIAEGYSVSREKKESFPLTVTSAQKNPTAFYLCASSTDTVNTEAFFGQGTRLTVV.

This rearrangement joins TRBV4-3 to TRBJ2-7; D remains unclear. The CDR3 covers 14 residues. V was pared by 0 bases and J by 5 bases, with 11 bases between. Germline values: CDR1 LGHNA, CDR2 YSLEER. The CDR3 is CASSQEGRLDEQYF. CDR3 sequence (DNA): TGCGCCAGCAGCCAAGAAGGACGTCTGGACGAGCAGTACTTC.

This clone has only a few counts. In DNA, the CDR3 is TGTGCCAGCAGTCAGGGACAGGGGGCCTACGAGCAGTACTTC. This codes for CASSQGQGAYEQYF. J is TRBJ2-7 and V is TRBV25-1; 11 positions agree with TRBD1. Germline lookup yields CDR1 MGHDK and CDR2 SYGVNS. The CDR3 consists of 14 residues. V shed 5 bases, J shed 2 bases, and the junction held 2 bases outside the gene matches.

The chain uses TRBV15 and TRBJ1-2, with 7 bases that match TRBD1. Germline lookup yields CDR1 LNHNV and CDR2 YYDKDF (reference sequence). V lost 3 bases, J lost 6 bases, and 7 bases stayed unmatched. CDR3 length: 14 residues. The CDR3 here is CATSSPGTDHGYTF. DNA of the CDR3: TGTGCCACCAGCAGCCCCGGGACAGATCATGGCTACACCTTC.

V and J are TRBV4-1 and TRBJ2-1, with 10 positions matching TRBD2. CDR1 MGHRA and CDR2 YSYEKL come from the germline V gene. The CDR3 spans 15 residues. With 4 bases clipped from V and 5 bases from J, the junction kept 5 bases outside the gene matches. CDR3 bases: TGCGCCAGCAGCCTCGGGACTAGCGCAGACAATGAGCAGTTCTTC. It specifies CASSLGTSADNEQFF.

The rearrangement links TRBV30 to TRBJ1-3; possible D gene TRBD1, 5 bases. The germline V gene encodes CDR1 GTSNPN and CDR2 SVGIG (reference sequence). CDR3 length: 14 amino acids. Trimming took off 0 bases at V and 2 bases at J, with 8 bases between the two ends. CDR3 in amino acids: CAWSVLGAGNTIYF. The DNA for the CDR3 is TGTGCCTGGAGTGTACTAGGGGCTGGAAACACCATATATTTT. The whole variable domain, filled in from reference TRBV30 and TRBJ1-3, reads SQTIHQWPATLVQPVGSPLSLECTVEGTSNPNLYWYRQAAGRGLQLLFYSVGIGQISSEVPQNLSASRPQDRQFILSSKKLLLSDSGFYLCAWSVLGAGNTIYFGEGSWLTVV.